This T cell receptor (beta chain) was identified during a study of T cells after yellow fever vaccination. Findings and caveats of the study: Only a minor proportion of clonotypes was detected across both CD4 and CD8 compartments. Abundant bulk-population clonotypes could contaminate the FACS-sorted repertoires. The study re-detected most primary-vaccination clones after the booster (approximately 96% CD4, roughly 88% CD8).

UMIs were added to TCR cDNA along with a universal primer site when it was made by 5'RACE template switching. TCRdb reanalysed the 5' RACE reads using MiXCR and keeps one entry per CDR3 protein. The sample consists of some 500,000 distinct CDR3 sequences, 13% of them appearing once. Regarding this clonotype: Antigen unknown.

J lost 5 bases, V lost 3 bases, and 11 bases had no gene match. The germline V gene encodes CDR1 LGHDT and CDR2 YNNKEL (reference sequence). CDR3 length: 17 amino acids. The receptor was derived from a man younger than 40 who received the YFV17D yellow fever vaccine. The sequencing here drew on PBMCs, taken on the day of the yellow fever booster vaccination. The gene calls are TRBV3-1 and TRBJ2-1, with 9 bases identical to TRBD1. The CDR3 sequence: CASSQRYRDRAHNEQFF. In DNA, the CDR3 is TGTGCCAGCAGCCAGCGATACCGGGACAGGGCCCACAATGAGCAGTTCTTC.